Below, 27 T cell receptor beta chains from the same sample are listed, as sequenced in a study of T cells in Graves' hyperthyroidism and ophthalmopathy. RNA transcripts gave rise to amplified TCR beta CDR3 regions. A first-round RT-PCR of the TCR CDR3 used the HTBI primer set. TCRdb re-called the multiplex PCR reads through MiXCR, storing one row per CDR3 protein. The repertoire holds roughly 200,000 distinct CDR3 sequences, with less than 20% as singletons. The specimen sequenced was blood. The receptors originated from a woman aged 45-59 years with Graves' hyperthyroidism.

The genes are TRBV12-3 or TRBV12-4 and TRBJ2-7; 10 positions match TRBD2. The CDR3 sequence is 14 residues long. V was pared by 6 bases and J by 6 bases, with 8 bases of the junction left unmatched. The CDR3 coding sequence is TGTGCCAGCAGACTAAGCGGGAGGGCTGGCGAGCAGTACTTC. It encodes CASRLSGRAGEQYF.

The V and J genes are TRBV29-1 and TRBJ1-5, with 12 positions matching TRBD1. This CDR3 has 15 amino acids. CDR1 and CDR2 from the germline V gene are SQVTM and ANQGSEA. The ends lost 3 bases at V and 6 bases at J; junction bases unmatched: 6. CDR3 loop: CSVEVGQGAGQPQHF. CDR3 nucleotide sequence: TGCAGCGTTGAGGTGGGACAGGGGGCAGGTCAGCCCCAGCATTTT.

Ten or more counts support this clonotype. This chain joins TRBV6-4 and TRBJ2-3, with 9 bases matching TRBD2. The length of the CDR3 is 15 residues. Germline lookup yields CDR1 MRHNA and CDR2 SNTAGT. With 9 bases clipped from V and 4 bases from J, the junction kept 11 bases outside the gene matches. The CDR3, as DNA: TGTGCCAGTAAGGGGGCTAGCGGGACCTCAGATACGCAGTATTTT. This gives the protein CASKGASGTSDTQYF.

This clonotype was counted a few times. This chain joins TRBV6-1 and TRBJ1-3; D is unclear. The germline V gene encodes CDR1 MNHNS and CDR2 SASEGT. The germline V and J ends were trimmed by 4 bases and 3 bases, with 4 bases remaining between them. This CDR3 contains 12 residues. The CDR3 DNA reads TGTGCCAGCAGTGGGGGTGGAAACACCATATATTTT. This sequence encodes CASSGGGNTIYF.

This clonotype was recorded many times. The rearrangement links TRBV29-1 to TRBJ2-1; 8 nucleotides agree with TRBD1. The CDR3 length is 16 residues. Germline lookup yields CDR1 SQVTM and CDR2 ANQGSEA. The junction had 15 bases not matched to a gene; V was cut back by 6 bases and J by 5 bases. The CDR3 DNA sequence: TGCAGCGTCGGTGACAGGGGTCGGACCGCGGACAATGAGCAGTTCTTC. It yields the protein CSVGDRGRTADNEQFF.

The sample holds many counts of this clonotype. The chain employs TRBV7-9 and TRBJ1-6, with TRBD1 matching over 9 bases. V shed 7 bases and J 9 bases; nucleotides not matched to a gene: 7. Per the germline V gene, CDR1 is SEHNR and CDR2 is FQNEAQ (reference sequence). This CDR3 region has 14 residues. DNA for the CDR3: TGTGCCAGCACCCTCTCACAGGGGGCTTCACCCCTCCACTTT. Residues: CASTLSQGASPLHF.

This clonotype was seen at least ten times. The chain recombines TRBV30 with TRBJ1-4; D possibly corresponds to TRBD1 (6 bases). Germline CDR1 GTSNPN, CDR2 SVGIG (reference sequence). Trimming removed 3 bases from V and 0 bases from J, with 11 bases in between. The length of the CDR3 is 15 residues. CDR3 sequence (DNA): TGTGCCTGGAGGGCTGGACAGCCAACTAATGAAAAACTGTTTTTT. Translation: CAWRAGQPTNEKLFF.

This clonotype came up a few times. The chain is built from TRBV20-1 and TRBJ2-1; 9 bases fit TRBD2. After removal of 5 bases from V and 5 bases from J, the junction contained 10 bases not matched to a gene. Germline assignment: CDR1 DFQATT and CDR2 SNEGSKA (reference sequence). The CDR3 totals 15 residues. CDR3 coding DNA: TGCAGTGCTTACCCCGGGACTAGCTTTAACAATGAGCAGTTCTTC. Translated: CSAYPGTSFNNEQFF.

This clonotype turned up a few times. The rearrangement uses TRBV25-1 and TRBJ2-2; 7 nucleotides agree with TRBD1. J lost 0 bases, V lost 7 bases, and 14 bases had no gene match. This CDR3 region has 18 residues. Per the germline V gene, CDR1 is MGHDK and CDR2 is SYGVNS. CDR3 DNA: TGTGCCAGCACGGGCTCTTTCTGGGACAGCGCGAACACCGGGGAGCTGTTTTTT. Protein product: CASTGSFWDSANTGELFF.

V is TRBV27 and J is TRBJ2-7; TRBD2 aligns across 10 bases. V gave up 2 bases and J gave up 3 bases; unmatched junction bases: 16. Germline CDR1 reads MNHEY; CDR2 reads SMNVEV (reference sequence). The CDR3 length is 19 residues. CDR3 protein: CASSLSGRAYRASNYEQYF. The CDR3 region has the DNA TGTGCCAGCAGTTTAAGCGGGAGGGCCTACCGGGCCTCCAACTACGAGCAGTACTTC.

This clonotype has more than one count but fewer than ten. The chain recombines TRBV7-2 with TRBJ2-7; 7 bases align to TRBD2. The CDR3 consists of 13 residues. CDR1 is SGHTA and CDR2 is FQGNSA in the germline V gene. Trimming took 1 base from V and 5 from J; bases not matched to a gene: 2. CDR3 bases: TGTGCCAGCAGCTTAGGGGCGGGGGACGAGCAGTACTTC. It yields the protein CASSLGAGDEQYF.

This clonotype showed up many times. The chain is built from TRBV7-8 and TRBJ1-6; a possible D gene is TRBD1 (5 bases). CDR3 length: 17 residues. Germline values: CDR1 SGHVS, CDR2 FQNEAQ. Trimming took off 0 bases at V and 8 bases at J, with 17 bases between the two ends. The CDR3 reads CASSLAGVDVPDSPLHF. The CDR3 nucleotides are TGTGCCAGCAGCTTAGCGGGGGTCGATGTTCCCGATTCACCCCTCCACTTT. Full variable domain (missing parts from reference TRBV7-8 and TRBJ1-6): GAGVSQSPRYKVAKRGQDVALRCDPISGHVSLFWYQQALGQGPEFLTYFQNEAQLDKSGLPSDRFFAERPEGSVSTLKIQRTQQEDSAVYLCASSLAGVDVPDSPLHFGNGTRLTVT.

The rearrangement links TRBV28 to TRBJ2-1; 10 bases align to TRBD2. Germline trimming cut 10 bases from V and 7 bases from J; bases unmatched to any gene: 10. Germline V CDR1 and CDR2: MDHEN, SYDVKM. This CDR3 has 14 residues. CDR3 sequence: CATDTSGVRNEQFF. CDR3 nucleotides: TGTGCCACCGATACTAGCGGGGTGAGGAATGAGCAGTTCTTC.

The chain couples TRBV10-3 to TRBJ1-1, with 8 bases identical to TRBD1. J gave up 12 bases and V 0 bases, and 3 bases lay outside the gene matches. CDR3 size: 12 residues. CDR1 and CDR2 from the germline V gene are ENHRY and SYGVKD. The CDR3 DNA is TGTGCCATCAGTGAGTCGGACAGGGATTCTTTCTTT. It encodes CAISESDRDSFF.

The V gene is TRBV6-1, the J gene TRBJ1-2; unclear D gene. Germline loops: CDR1 MNHNS, CDR2 SASEGT. Trimming left V 2 bases short and J 1 base short, with 11 bases between. The CDR3 runs 15 residues. DNA for the CDR3: TGTGCCAGCAGTGAAACCTGGGTGGATAACTATGGCTACACCTTC. Encoded protein: CASSETWVDNYGYTF.

The genes are TRBV12-3 or TRBV12-4 and TRBJ2-7, with D uncertain. V was shortened by 1 base and J by 6 bases, with 19 bases between the two germline ends. This CDR3 is 16 amino acids long. The CDR3 DNA is TGTGCCAGCAGTTTAGGTGGCAGGCGGACGGTAGGCGAGCAGTACTTC. Translating gives CASSLGGRRTVGEQYF.

The chain employs TRBV20-1 and TRBJ1-5; D uncertain. CDR3 length equals 15 residues. V dropped 4 bases and J dropped 1 base, with 14 bases sitting between them. CDR1 and CDR2 (germline): DFQATT, SNEGSKA (reference sequence). The CDR3 nucleotides read TGCAGTGCTAACCCACTGGGAATCAGCAATCAGCCCCAGCATTTT. It encodes CSANPLGISNQPQHF.

This clonotype has a count of ten or more. This CDR3 is CAWSVHGYTF. Written as DNA, the CDR3 is TGTGCCTGGAGTGTACACGGCTACACCTTC. The genes are TRBV30 and TRBJ1-2; D remains ambiguous. Trimming removed 0 bases from V and 8 bases from J, with 4 bases in between. This CDR3 is built from 10 residues. Germline V gene sequence: CDR1 GTSNPN, CDR2 SVGIG (reference sequence).

The table lists this clonotype with many counts. This chain uses TRBV7-8 with TRBJ2-1; tentative D call: TRBD2 (5 bases). V gave up 7 bases and J gave up 1 base, with 11 bases separating them. The length of the CDR3 is 14 residues. The V gene's germline CDR1 is SGHVS and CDR2 FQNEAQ. The CDR3 nucleotides are TGTGCCAGCACCCTACTAGGTTCCTACAATGAGCAGTTCTTC. Translation gives CASTLLGSYNEQFF.

The chain recombines TRBV24-1 with TRBJ2-1; 8 bases are shared with TRBD2. This CDR3 comprises 14 residues. Germline-derived CDR1 and CDR2 are KGHDR and SFDVKD. Losses at the gene ends were 2 bases for V and 15 bases for J; bases not matched to a gene: 11. The DNA for the CDR3 is TGTGCCACCAGTGATTCCAGCGGGAGAGCTGGTGGGTTCTTC. It specifies CATSDSSGRAGGFF.

This clonotype was picked up many times. The CDR3 loop reads CASTGQEQPQHF. The CDR3 DNA reads as TGTGCCAGCACGGGACAGGAACAGCCCCAGCATTTT. The chain couples TRBV2 to TRBJ1-5; 8 bases line up with TRBD1. Trimming took 7 bases from V and 7 from J; bases not matched to a gene: 3. Germline V lookup: CDR1 SNHLY, CDR2 FYNNEI. This CDR3 comprises 12 residues.

The genes are TRBV5-1 and TRBJ2-7; possibly TRBD1 for D (6 bases). The ends were cut back, 7 bases at V and 2 bases at J, with 19 bases in the middle. Germline V CDR1 and CDR2: SGHRS, YFSETQ. The CDR3 length is 15 residues. CDR3 sequence reads: CASRAWNRVPYEQYF. The CDR3 bases are TGCGCCAGCCGAGCTTGGAACAGGGTCCCCTACGAGCAGTACTTC.

In this sample, this clonotype turned up many times. This chain uses TRBV12-3 or TRBV12-4 with TRBJ1-1; 10 bases align to TRBD1. This CDR3 comprises 15 residues. Unmatched junction bases numbered 7, after V lost 6 bases and J lost 3 bases. The CDR3 is CASSRDRGSDTEAFF. CDR3 coding DNA: TGTGCCAGCAGCCGGGACAGGGGATCAGACACTGAAGCTTTCTTT.

The chain is built from TRBV4-1 and TRBJ1-5, with a possible D match to TRBD1 (6 bases). This CDR3 comprises 16 residues. Germline CDR1 MGHRA, CDR2 YSYEKL. Trimming took 0 bases from V and 1 from J, leaving 10 bases between them. Written as DNA, the CDR3 is TGCGCCAGCAGCCAAGAAGGTGGACAGAGCAATCAGCCCCAGCATTTT. Translation gives CASSQEGGQSNQPQHF.

The V call is TRBV9, the J call TRBJ2-7; 8 nucleotides agree with TRBD1. This CDR3 contains 15 residues. Germline V CDR1 and CDR2: SGDLS, YYNGEE. The V and J ends lost 4 bases and 4 bases, in that order; junction bases with no gene match: 10. CDR3 nucleotide sequence: TGTGCCAGCAGCCCACCGGACAGGGCCTGGTACGAGCAGTACTTC. Translation gives CASSPPDRAWYEQYF.

The rearrangement joins TRBV6-5 to TRBJ2-7; D unclear. The CDR3 is 14 residues long. V gave up 3 bases and J gave up 7 bases, with 16 bases separating them. Germline CDR1 is MNHEY and CDR2 is SVGAGI. In DNA, the CDR3 is TGTGCCAGCAGTTATTTAGGTCAAAAGGGTGAGCAGTACTTC. It specifies CASSYLGQKGEQYF.

The chain carries TRBV9 and TRBJ1-2; TRBD1 might be the D (6 bases). The ends were cut back, 2 bases at V and 2 bases at J, with 10 bases in the middle. This CDR3 has 14 amino acids. Germline values: CDR1 SGDLS, CDR2 YYNGEE. The CDR3 sequence: CASSVQGMNYGYTF. The CDR3 region has the DNA TGTGCCAGCAGCGTCCAGGGGATGAACTATGGCTACACCTTC.